This T cell receptor beta chain was profiled in a study of blood T cell repertoires in COVID-19. Study-wide background: Acute-phase and convalescent COVID-19 samples originated in the United States, Italy and Spain.

This CDR3 region has 12 residues. V was pared by 7 bases and J by 3 bases, with 6 bases between. Germline lookup yields CDR1 MNHEY and CDR2 SMNVEV (reference sequence). Profiling relied on immunoSEQ multiplex PCR, and the TCRdb table lists in-frame clones only, not all of them. The sample holds tens of thousands of clones; 86% are singletons and the top ten take just under 7%. This sequence joins TRBV27 and TRBJ2-2, with D maybe TRBD2 (6 bases). The sequencing input was peripheral blood. The sequence was collected from a man aged 45 to 65 with active COVID-19. The CDR3 region has the DNA TGTGCCAGCACGGGGGACACCGGGGAGCTGTTTTTT. Translation: CASTGDTGELFF.